The present entry profiles one T cell receptor beta chain with its context. This specimen comes from a study of blood T cell repertoires in COVID-19. Measured with immunoSEQ multiplex PCR; TCRdb has only the in-frame clones, and not every one. This table has under 200,000 clones, approximately 84% appearing once. V lost 0 bases and J lost 0; bases outside the gene matches: 3. Per germline, CDR1 SGHTA and CDR2 FQGNSA. The CDR3 covers 16 residues. The rearrangement links TRBV7-2 to TRBJ2-7; TRBD2 agrees at 9 bases. The material sequenced was peripheral blood. The receptor comes from a human donor with acute or convalescent COVID-19. The donor label of this sample is uncertain. The CDR3 is CASSLAAGGPSYEQYF. The CDR3 nucleotides read TGTGCCAGCAGCTTAGCGGCGGGAGGGCCCTCCTACGAGCAGTACTTC.